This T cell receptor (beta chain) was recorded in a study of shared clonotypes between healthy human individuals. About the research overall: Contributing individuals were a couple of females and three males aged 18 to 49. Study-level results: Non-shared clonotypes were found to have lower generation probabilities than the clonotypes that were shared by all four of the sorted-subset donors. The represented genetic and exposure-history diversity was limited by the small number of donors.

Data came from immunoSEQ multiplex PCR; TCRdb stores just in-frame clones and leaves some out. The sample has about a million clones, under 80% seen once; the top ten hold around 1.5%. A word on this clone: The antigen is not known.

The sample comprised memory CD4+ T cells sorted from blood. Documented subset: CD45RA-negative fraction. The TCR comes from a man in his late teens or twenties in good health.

The DNA of the CDR3 is TGTGCCAGCTTTATGAGAGGGACATCGCGAGAGACCCAGTACTTC. It encodes CASFMRGTSRETQYF. V gene TRBV5-4 combines with J gene TRBJ2-5; D might be TRBD1 (6 bases). There are 15 residues in the CDR3. Trimming left V 7 bases short and J 4 bases short, with 20 bases between. CDR1 is SGHNT, CDR2 YYREEE, per germline (reference sequence).